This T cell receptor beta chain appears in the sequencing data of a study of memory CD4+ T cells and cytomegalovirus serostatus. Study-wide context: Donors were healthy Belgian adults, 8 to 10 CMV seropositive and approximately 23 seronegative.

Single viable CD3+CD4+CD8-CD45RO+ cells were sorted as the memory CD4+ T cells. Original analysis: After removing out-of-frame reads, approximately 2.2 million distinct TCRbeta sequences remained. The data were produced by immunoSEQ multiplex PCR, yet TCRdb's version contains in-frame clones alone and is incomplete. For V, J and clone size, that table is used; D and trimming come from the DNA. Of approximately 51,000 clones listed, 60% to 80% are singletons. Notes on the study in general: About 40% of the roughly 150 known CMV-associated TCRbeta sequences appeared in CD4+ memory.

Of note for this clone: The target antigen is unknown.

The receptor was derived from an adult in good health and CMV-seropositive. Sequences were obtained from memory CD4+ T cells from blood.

The CDR3 coding sequence is TGCGCCAGCAGCTTAACCGGCGACAGGATGAACACTGAAGCTTTCTTT. Encoded protein: CASSLTGDRMNTEAFF. This chain joins TRBV5-1 and TRBJ1-1, with D possibly matching TRBD1 (6 bases). Germline V gene lookup returns CDR1 SGHRS and CDR2 YFSETQ. The CDR3 runs to 16 residues. V dropped 2 bases and J dropped 0 bases, with 14 bases sitting between them.